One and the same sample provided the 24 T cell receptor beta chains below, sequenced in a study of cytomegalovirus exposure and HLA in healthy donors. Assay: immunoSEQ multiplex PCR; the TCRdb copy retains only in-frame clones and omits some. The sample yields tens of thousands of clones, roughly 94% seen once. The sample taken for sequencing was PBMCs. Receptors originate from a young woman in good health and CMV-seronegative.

The CDR3 DNA reads TGTGCCAGCAGTGAGGACGGAGGCCCGATAAACACTGAAGCTTTCTTT. This encodes CASSEDGGPINTEAFF. This chain links TRBV2 with TRBJ1-1; D remains ambiguous. V shed 3 bases and J shed 2 bases, with 16 bases lying between them. The CDR3 is made up of 16 amino acids. The germline CDR1 and CDR2 sequences are SNHLY and FYNNEI.

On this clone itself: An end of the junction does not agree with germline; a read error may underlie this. In DNA, the CDR3 is TGTGCCACCAGCGGCGCCGGGACTAGCAGAGATACGCAGTATTTT. Residues: CATSGAGTSRDTQYF. V and J are TRBV15 and TRBJ2-3; 9 positions match TRBD2. CDR3 size: 15 residues. Germline V gene lookup returns CDR1 LNHNV and CDR2 YYDKDF (reference sequence). The variable domain in full, with the rest retrieved from reference TRBV15 and TRBJ2-3, is DAMVIQNPRYQVTQFGKPVTLSCSQTLNHNVMYWYQQKSSQAPKLLFHYYDKDFNNEADTPDNFQSRRPNTSFCFLDIRSPGLGDTAMYLCATSGAGTSRDTQYFGPGTRLTVL.

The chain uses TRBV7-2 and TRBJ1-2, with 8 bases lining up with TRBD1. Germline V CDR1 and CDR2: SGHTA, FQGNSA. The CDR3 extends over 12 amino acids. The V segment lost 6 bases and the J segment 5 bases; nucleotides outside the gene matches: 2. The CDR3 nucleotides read TGTGCCAGCAGAGGACAGGGATATGGCTACACCTTC. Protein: CASRGQGYGYTF.

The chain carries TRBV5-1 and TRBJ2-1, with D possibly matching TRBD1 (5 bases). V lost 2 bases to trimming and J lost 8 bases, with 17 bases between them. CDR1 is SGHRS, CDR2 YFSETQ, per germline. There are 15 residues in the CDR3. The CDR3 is CASSFTQGASDEQFF. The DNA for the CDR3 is TGCGCCAGCAGCTTCACCCAGGGCGCGAGCGATGAGCAGTTCTTC.

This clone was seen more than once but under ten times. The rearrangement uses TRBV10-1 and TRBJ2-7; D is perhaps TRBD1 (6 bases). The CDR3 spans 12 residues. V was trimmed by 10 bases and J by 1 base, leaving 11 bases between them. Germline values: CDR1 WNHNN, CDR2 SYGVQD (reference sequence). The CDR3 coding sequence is TGCGCCAACGACAGGAAATCCTACGAGCAGTACTTC. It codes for CANDRKSYEQYF.

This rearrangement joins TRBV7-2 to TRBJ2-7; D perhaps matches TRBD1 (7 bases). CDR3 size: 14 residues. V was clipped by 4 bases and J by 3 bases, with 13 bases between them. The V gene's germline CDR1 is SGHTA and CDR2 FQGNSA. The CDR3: CASSWGDSGYEQYF. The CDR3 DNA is TGTGCCAGCAGCTGGGGGGACAGTGGCTACGAGCAGTACTTC.

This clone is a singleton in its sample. The chain's CDR3 is CASSQETTDGLAYTF. The CDR3 DNA reads as TGCGCCAGCAGCCAAGAAACAACAGACGGACTGGCGTACACCTTC. The chain uses TRBV4-1 and TRBJ1-2; no clear D. This CDR3 region has 15 residues. The ends were cut back, 0 bases at V and 11 bases at J, with 19 bases in the middle. In germline, CDR1 is MGHRA, CDR2 YSYEKL.

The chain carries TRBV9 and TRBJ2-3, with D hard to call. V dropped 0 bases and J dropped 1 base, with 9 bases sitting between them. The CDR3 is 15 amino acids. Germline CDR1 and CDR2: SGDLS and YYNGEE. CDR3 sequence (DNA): TGTGCCAGCAGCGTAGAAGCGCTGGGCACAGATACGCAGTATTTT. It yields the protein CASSVEALGTDTQYF. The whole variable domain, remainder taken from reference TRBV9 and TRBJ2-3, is DSGVTQTPKHLITATGQRVTLRCSPRSGDLSVYWYQQSLDQGLQFLIQYYNGEERAKGNILERFSAQQFPDLHSELNLSSLELGDSALYFCASSVEALGTDTQYFGPGTRLTVL.

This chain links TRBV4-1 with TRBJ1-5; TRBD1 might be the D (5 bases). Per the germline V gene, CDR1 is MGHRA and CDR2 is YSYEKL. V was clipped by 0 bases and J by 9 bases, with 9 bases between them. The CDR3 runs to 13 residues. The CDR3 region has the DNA TGCGCCAGCAGCCAAGATCGGGGGGGGCCCCAGCATTTT. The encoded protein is CASSQDRGGPQHF.

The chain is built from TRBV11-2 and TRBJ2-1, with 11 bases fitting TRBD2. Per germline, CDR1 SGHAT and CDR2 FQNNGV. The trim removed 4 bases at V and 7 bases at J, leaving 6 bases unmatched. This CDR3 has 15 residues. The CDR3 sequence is CASSSTSGSKNEQFF. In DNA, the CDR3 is TGTGCCAGCAGCTCCACTAGCGGGAGTAAAAATGAGCAGTTCTTC.

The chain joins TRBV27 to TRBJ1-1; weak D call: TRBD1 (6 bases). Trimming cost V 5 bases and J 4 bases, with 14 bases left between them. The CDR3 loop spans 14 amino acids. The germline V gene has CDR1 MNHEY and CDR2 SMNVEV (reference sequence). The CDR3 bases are TGTGCCAGCAGTCGTTACAGGGAGGGCACTGAAGCTTTCTTT. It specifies CASSRYREGTEAFF.

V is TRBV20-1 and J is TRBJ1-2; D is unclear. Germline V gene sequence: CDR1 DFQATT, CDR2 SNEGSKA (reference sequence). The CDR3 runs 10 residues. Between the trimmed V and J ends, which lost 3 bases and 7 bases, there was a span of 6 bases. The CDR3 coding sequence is TGCAGTGCTAGCGATAGTGGCTACACCTTC. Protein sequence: CSASDSGYTF.

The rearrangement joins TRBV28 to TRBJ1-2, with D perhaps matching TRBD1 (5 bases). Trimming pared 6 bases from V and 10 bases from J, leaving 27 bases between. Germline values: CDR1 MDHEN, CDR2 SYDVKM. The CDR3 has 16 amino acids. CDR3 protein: CASSPGDSRPPLSYTF. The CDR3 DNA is TGTGCCAGCAGCCCCGGAGACAGCAGACCACCTCTCTCCTACACCTTC.

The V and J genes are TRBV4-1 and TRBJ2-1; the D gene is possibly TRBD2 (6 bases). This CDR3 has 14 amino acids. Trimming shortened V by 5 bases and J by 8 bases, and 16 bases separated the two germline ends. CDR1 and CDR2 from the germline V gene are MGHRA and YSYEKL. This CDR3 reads CASSLSGLNDEQFF. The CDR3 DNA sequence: TGCGCCAGCAGCTTAAGCGGGCTCAACGATGAGCAGTTCTTC.

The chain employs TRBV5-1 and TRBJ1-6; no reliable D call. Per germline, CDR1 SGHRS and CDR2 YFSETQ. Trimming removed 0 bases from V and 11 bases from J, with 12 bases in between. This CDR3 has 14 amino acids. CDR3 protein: CASSLGPGSPPLHF. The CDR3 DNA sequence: TGCGCCAGCAGCTTGGGTCCGGGGTCGCCACCCCTCCACTTT.

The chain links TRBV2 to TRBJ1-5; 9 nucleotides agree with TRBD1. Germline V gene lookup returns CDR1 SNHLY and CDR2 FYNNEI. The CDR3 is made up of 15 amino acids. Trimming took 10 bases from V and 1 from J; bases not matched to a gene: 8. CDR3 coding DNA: TGTGCCACCCACGACGGGACAGGGAGCAATCAGCCCCAGCATTTT. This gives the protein CATHDGTGSNQPQHF.

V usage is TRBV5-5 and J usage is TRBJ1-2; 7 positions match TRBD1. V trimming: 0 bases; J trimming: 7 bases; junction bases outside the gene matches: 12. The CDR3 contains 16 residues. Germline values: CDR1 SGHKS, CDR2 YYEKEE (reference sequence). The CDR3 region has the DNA TGTGCCAGCAGCTTGGAAGCAGGCAGGGGGAATTCTGGCTACACCTTC. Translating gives CASSLEAGRGNSGYTF. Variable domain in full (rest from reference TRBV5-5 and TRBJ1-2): DAGVTQSPTHLIKTRGQQVTLRCSPISGHKSVSWYQQVLGQGPQFIFQYYEKEERGRGNFPDRFSARQFPNYSSELNVNALLLGDSALYLCASSLEAGRGNSGYTFGSGTRLTVV.

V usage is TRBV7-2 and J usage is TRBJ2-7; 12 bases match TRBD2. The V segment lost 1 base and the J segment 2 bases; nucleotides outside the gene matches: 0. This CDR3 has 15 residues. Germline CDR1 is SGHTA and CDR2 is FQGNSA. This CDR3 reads CASSLGLAGAYEQYF. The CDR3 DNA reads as TGTGCCAGCAGCTTAGGACTAGCGGGGGCCTACGAGCAGTACTTC.

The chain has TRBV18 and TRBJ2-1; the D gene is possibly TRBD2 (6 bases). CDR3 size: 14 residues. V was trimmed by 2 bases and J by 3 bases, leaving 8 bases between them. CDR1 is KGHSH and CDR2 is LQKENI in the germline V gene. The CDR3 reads CASSPMRDYNEQFF. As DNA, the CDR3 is TGTGCCAGCTCACCAATGCGGGACTACAATGAGCAGTTCTTC. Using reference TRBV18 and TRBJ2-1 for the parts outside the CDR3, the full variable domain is NAGVMQNPRHLVRRRGQEARLRCSPMKGHSHVYWYRQLPEEGLKFMVYLQKENIIDESGMPKERFSAEFPKEGPSILRIQQVVRGDSAAYFCASSPMRDYNEQFFGPGTRLTVL.

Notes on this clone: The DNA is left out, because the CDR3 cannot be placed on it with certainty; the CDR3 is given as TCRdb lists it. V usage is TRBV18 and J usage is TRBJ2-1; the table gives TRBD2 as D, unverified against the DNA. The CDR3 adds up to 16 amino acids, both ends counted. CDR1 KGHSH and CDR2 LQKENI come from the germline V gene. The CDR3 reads CASSPPWGAGASSPFF.

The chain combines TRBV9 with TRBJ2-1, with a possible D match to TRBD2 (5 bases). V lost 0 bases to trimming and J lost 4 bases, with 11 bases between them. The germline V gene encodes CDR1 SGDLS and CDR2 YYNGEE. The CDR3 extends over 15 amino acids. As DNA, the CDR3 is TGTGCCAGCAGCGTAGAAAGCGGCGCTTACAATGAGCAGTTCTTC. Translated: CASSVESGAYNEQFF.

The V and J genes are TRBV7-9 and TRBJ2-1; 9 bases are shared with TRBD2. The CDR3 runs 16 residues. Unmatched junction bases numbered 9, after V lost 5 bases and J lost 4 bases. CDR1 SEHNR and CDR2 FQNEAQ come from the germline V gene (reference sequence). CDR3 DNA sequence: TGTGCCAGCAGCCGATCGCTAGCGGGACTATACAATGAGCAGTTCTTC. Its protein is CASSRSLAGLYNEQFF.

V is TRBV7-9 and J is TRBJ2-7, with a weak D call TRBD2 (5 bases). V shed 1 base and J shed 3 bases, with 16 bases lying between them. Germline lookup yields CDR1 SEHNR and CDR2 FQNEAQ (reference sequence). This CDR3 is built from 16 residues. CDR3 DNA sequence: TGTGCCAGCAGCTTAGGAGGTTCCGGGGATATCTACGAGCAGTACTTC. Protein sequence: CASSLGGSGDIYEQYF.

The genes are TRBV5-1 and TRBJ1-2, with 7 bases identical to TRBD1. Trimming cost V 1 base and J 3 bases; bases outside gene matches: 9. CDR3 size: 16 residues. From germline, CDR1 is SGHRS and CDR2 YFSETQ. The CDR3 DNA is TGCGCCAGCAGCTTGACCGGGACAGCGAAATACTATGGCTACACCTTC. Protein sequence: CASSLTGTAKYYGYTF.